This entry is about one TCR beta chain. What it binds is not known. The sample comes from a study of T-cell memory formation after mild COVID-19. Study details: TCR clusters showed largely donor specificity.

The CDR3 spans 15 residues. The V gene's germline CDR1 is SGHTA and CDR2 FQGNSA. Deletions cut 5 bases from V and 5 bases from J, with 16 bases between. TCRdb reanalysed the 5' RACE reads using MiXCR and keeps one entry per CDR3 protein. The sample has approximately 270,000 distinct CDR3 sequences, about 17% seen once. Study-wide results and limits: The main location of contracting CD4+ clones was CM and EM, and that of contracting CD8+ clones was EMRA.

The TCR comes from a man aged 18 to 35 who had mild COVID-19 (a few samples of this study predate the infection). Cell type and time point are not known. The sample consisted of PBMCs or a T cell subset sorted from them (not recorded which). The chain joins TRBV7-2 to TRBJ2-1; TRBD1 might be the D (7 bases). As DNA, the CDR3 is TGTGCCAGCAGCCAGCGGGCTACAGGGGACAATGAGCAGTTCTTC. This codes for CASSQRATGDNEQFF. The full variable domain, its missing parts supplied by reference TRBV7-2 and TRBJ2-1, is GAGVSQSPSNKVTEKGKDVELRCDPISGHTALYWYRQSLGQGLEFLIYFQGNSAPDKSGLPSDRFSAERTGGSVSTLTIQRTQQEDSAVYLCASSQRATGDNEQFFGPGTRLTVL.